The clone carrying this TCR beta chain was detected only a few times. Its antigen is undetermined. This sample was taken from a study of T cell responses to AZD1222 COVID-19 vaccine. Study findings and constraints: Spike was spanned by vaccine-associated CD4 TCRs, which were dominant at 160-218 and 743-854. Among the donors, most were white British and more were female, and clonal diversity was possibly underestimated. Two AZD1222 doses significantly raised spike-specific TCR breadth and depth over controls.

Clones were sequenced by immunoSEQ multiplex PCR, and TCRdb holds only the in-frame ones, with some missing. This sample has roughly 180,000 clones, with around 87% found just once. This CDR3 is 14 amino acids long. V shed 5 bases and J 5 bases; nucleotides not matched to a gene: 7. Germline V gives CDR1 SNHLY, CDR2 FYNNEI. Specimen: peripheral blood, collected on day 0 of AZD1222 vaccination. The TCR comes from an adult in good health. The rearrangement uses TRBV2 and TRBJ2-5, with 8 bases matching TRBD1. CDR3 region: CASSPRTGWETQYF. As DNA, the CDR3 is TGTGCCAGCAGTCCGAGGACAGGGTGGGAGACCCAGTACTTC.